These 2 T cell receptor beta chains were all obtained from the same sample, sequenced in a study of cytomegalovirus exposure and HLA in healthy donors. This table comes from immunoSEQ multiplex PCR, and its TCRdb copy is limited to in-frame clones, with some not included. Of 100,000 to 130,000 clones in the sample, 70% to 90% were seen once. Sequenced input: PBMCs. The receptor source for this set is a woman younger than 30 in good health and CMV-seronegative.

The V call is TRBV19, the J call TRBJ1-1; the D is unclear. Germline CDR1 reads LNHDA; CDR2 reads SQIVND (reference sequence). The CDR3 contains 12 residues. Trimming shortened V by 5 bases and J by 11 bases, and 15 bases separated the two germline ends. This CDR3 reads CASSVDFRRAFF. CDR3 nucleotides: TGTGCCAGTAGTGTCGACTTCCGGAGGGCTTTCTTT.

This clone was found once. Written as DNA, the CDR3 is TGTGCCAGCAGCCGCGGGACTAGCGGATACAATGAGCAGTTCTTC. Protein: CASSRGTSGYNEQFF. The rearrangement links TRBV7-6 to TRBJ2-1, with TRBD2 identical over 11 bases. Germline V gives CDR1 SGHVS, CDR2 FNYEAQ. The CDR3 length is 15 residues. The V and J ends lost 5 bases and 4 bases, in that order; junction bases with no gene match: 4. The full variable domain, with the rest looked up from reference TRBV7-6 and TRBJ2-1, is GAGVSQSPRYKVTKRGQDVALRCDPISGHVSLYWYRQALGQGPEFLTYFNYEAQQDKSGLPNDRFSAERPEGSISTLTIQRTEQRDSAMYRCASSRGTSGYNEQFFGPGTRLTVL.